The T cell receptor beta chain under discussion was sequenced for a study of tumor-infiltrating lymphocytes in primary liver carcinoma. About the study: Participating patients were men and women between 30 and 69 years old.

This CDR3 region has 14 residues. Germline V CDR1 and CDR2: SGHAT, FQNNGV. Bulk tissue was left unsorted, and RNA and DNA were co-extracted from about 20-30 mg of it. Every tumor specimen contained over 85% viable tumor cells. General study findings and limits: The overlap of tumor-adjacent and tumor-blood pairs was smaller than that of tumor region pairs. Tumors significantly exceeded blood in top-250-clone fraction (p = 0.039).

Concerning this clonotype: The target antigen is unknown. One end of the junction fails to match germline, which may point to a read error.

A primer in the constant region served to generate TCR beta cDNA from 450 to 650 ng of total RNA. Slightly modified ARM-PCR with three nested multiplex PCR rounds yielded TCR beta libraries. In the first two PCR rounds, TRBV1-TRBV30 forward primers were paired with a C-beta reverse primer, and each round lasted around 10 cycles. MiXCR, applied by TCRdb to the multiplex PCR reads, yields one record per CDR3 protein. The data show 100,000 or so distinct CDR3 sequences, around 83% seen once. Input material: liver tumor tissue from sampling region 3. Noted subset: tumor region T3, left-lateral pole. This TCR was sampled from a man aged 40-49 years with primary liver carcinoma and hepatitis B virus infection. The J gene is TRBJ2-5, the V gene TRBV11-2; D is perhaps TRBD1 (6 bases). CDR3 sequence reads: CASTLYRDTETQYF. In nucleotides, the CDR3 is TGTGCCAGCACCTTATACAGGGATACGGAGACACAGTACTTC.